The 4 T cell receptor beta chains in this list originate from one sample, sequenced in a study of CD8+CD57+ T cells in acquired aplastic anemia. It was genomic DNA that served as the template for profiling TCR beta VDJ and CDR3. TCRdb reanalysed the reads using MiXCR and keeps one entry per CDR3 protein. The data show more than 100,000 distinct CDR3 sequences, around two fifths seen once. The specimen sequenced was sorted CD4+, CD8+, or CD8+CD57+ T cells (not recorded which) from PBMCs. The source of these receptors is a human donor in good health, serving as a control.

The rearrangement joins TRBV7-2 to TRBJ1-4; D might be TRBD1 (6 bases). Germline V gives CDR1 SGHTA, CDR2 FQGNSA. V was pared by 0 bases and J by 8 bases, with 7 bases between. The CDR3 length is 13 residues. CDR3 amino acids: CASSLARGEKLFF. The CDR3 nucleotides are TGTGCCAGCAGCTTAGCAAGGGGGGAAAAACTGTTTTTT.

The sample holds many counts of this clonotype. The chain carries TRBV20-1 and TRBJ1-2; D is undetermined. The CDR3 loop spans 13 amino acids. CDR1 and CDR2 (germline): DFQATT, SNEGSKA (reference sequence). V dropped 4 bases and J dropped 2 bases, with 11 bases sitting between them. In DNA form, the CDR3 reads TGCAGTGCTACACCAGGAGGAAACTATGGCTACACCTTC. This sequence encodes CSATPGGNYGYTF.

This clonotype was detected ten times or more. CDR3 sequence (DNA): TGCAGTGCTAGAGATAATAGTGGGAGCCTCAGCTCCTACGAGCAGTACTTC. This gives the protein CSARDNSGSLSSYEQYF. This chain links TRBV20-1 with TRBJ2-7; weak D call: TRBD2 (5 bases). The CDR3 covers 17 residues. V was clipped by 0 bases and J by 0 bases, with 18 bases between them. Germline values: CDR1 DFQATT, CDR2 SNEGSKA (reference sequence).

The rearrangement joins TRBV24-1 to TRBJ1-2, with D possibly TRBD1 on 6 matching bases. V shed 4 bases and J shed 4 bases, with 12 bases lying between them. The length of the CDR3 is 14 residues. Germline CDR1 KGHDR, CDR2 SFDVKD. In nucleotides, the CDR3 is TGTGCCACCAGTGACGCAAGGACAGCCTATGGCTACACCTTC. Its translation: CATSDARTAYGYTF.